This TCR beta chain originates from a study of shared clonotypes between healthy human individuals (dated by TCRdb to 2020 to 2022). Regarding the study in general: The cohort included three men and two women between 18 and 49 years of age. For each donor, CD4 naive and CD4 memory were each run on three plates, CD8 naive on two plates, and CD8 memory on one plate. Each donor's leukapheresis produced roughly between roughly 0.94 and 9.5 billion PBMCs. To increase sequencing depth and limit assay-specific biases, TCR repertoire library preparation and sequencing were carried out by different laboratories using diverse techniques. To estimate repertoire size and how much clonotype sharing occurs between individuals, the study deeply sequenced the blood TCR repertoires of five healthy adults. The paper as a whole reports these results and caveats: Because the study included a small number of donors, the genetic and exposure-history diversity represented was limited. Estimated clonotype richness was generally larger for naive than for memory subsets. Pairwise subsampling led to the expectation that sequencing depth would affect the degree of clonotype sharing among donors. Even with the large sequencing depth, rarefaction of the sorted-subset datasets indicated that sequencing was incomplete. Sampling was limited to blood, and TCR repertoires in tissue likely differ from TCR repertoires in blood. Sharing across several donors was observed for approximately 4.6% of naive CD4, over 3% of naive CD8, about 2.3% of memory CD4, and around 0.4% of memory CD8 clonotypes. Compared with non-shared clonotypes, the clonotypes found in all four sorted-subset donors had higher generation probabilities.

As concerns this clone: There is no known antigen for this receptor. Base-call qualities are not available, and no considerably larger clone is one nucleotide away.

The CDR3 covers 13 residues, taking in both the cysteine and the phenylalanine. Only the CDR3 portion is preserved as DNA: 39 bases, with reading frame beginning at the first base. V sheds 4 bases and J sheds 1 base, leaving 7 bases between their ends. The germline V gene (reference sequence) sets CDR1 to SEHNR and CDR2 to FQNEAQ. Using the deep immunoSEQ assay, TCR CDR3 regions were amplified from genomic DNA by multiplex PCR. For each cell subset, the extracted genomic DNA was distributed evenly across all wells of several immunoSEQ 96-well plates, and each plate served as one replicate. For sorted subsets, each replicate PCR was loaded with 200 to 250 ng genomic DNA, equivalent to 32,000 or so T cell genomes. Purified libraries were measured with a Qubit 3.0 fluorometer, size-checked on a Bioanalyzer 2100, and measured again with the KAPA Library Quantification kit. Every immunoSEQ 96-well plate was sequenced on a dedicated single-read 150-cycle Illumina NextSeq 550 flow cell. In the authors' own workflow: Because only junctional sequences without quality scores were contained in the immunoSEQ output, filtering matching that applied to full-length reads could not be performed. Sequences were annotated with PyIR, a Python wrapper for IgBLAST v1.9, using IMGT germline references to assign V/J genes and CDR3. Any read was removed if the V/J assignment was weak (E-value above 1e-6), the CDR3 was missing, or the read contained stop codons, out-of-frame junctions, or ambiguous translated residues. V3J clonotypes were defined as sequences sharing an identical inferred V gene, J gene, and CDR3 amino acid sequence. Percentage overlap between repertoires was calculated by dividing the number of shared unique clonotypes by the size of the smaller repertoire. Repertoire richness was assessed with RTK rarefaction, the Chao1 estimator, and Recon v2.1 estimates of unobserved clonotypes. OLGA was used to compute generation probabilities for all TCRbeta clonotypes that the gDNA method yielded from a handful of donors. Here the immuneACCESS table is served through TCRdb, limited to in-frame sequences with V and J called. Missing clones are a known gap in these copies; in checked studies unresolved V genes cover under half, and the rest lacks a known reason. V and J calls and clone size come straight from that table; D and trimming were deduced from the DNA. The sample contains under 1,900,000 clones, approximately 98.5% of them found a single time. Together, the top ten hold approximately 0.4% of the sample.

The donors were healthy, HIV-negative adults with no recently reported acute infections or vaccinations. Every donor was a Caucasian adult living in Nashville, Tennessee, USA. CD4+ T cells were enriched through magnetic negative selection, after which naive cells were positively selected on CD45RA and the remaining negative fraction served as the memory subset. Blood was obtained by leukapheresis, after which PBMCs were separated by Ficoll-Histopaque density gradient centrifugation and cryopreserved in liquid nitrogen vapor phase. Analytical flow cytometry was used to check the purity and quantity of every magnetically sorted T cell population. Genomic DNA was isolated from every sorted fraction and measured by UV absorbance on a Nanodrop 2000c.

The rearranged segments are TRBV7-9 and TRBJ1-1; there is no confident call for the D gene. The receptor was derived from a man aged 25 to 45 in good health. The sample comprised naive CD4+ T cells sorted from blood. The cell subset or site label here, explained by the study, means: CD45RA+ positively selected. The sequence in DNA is TGTGCCAGCAGCTCCCAACAGAACACTGAAGCTTTCTTT. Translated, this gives CASSSQQNTEAFF.